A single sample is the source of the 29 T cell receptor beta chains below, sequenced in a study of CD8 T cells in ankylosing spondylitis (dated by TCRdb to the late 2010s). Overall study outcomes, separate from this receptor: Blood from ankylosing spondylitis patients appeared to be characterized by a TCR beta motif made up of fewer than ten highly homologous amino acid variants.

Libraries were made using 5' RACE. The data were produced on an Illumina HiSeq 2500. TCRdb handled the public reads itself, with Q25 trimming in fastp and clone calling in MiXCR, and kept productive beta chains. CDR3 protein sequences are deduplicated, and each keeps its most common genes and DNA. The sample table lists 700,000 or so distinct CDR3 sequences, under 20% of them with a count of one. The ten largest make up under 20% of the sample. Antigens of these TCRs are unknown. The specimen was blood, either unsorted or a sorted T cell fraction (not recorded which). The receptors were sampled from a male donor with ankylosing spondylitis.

The CDR3 region is CASSFRGPGTDTQYF. The CDR3 DNA reads as TGCGCCAGCAGCTTCAGGGGGCCGGGCACAGATACGCAGTATTTT. The chain recombines TRBV5-1 with TRBJ2-3; TRBD1 agrees at 8 bases. The V and J ends lost 2 bases and 1 base, in that order; junction bases with no gene match: 3. The CDR3 is 15 amino acids. Germline CDR1 SGHRS, CDR2 YFSETQ.

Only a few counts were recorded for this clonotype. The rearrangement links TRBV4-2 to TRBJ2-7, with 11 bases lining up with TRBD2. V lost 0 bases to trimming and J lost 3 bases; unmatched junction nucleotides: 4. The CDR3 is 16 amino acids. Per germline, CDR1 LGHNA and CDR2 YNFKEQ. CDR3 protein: CASSQDVLAGVYEQYF. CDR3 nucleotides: TGTGCCAGCAGCCAAGATGTACTAGCGGGAGTCTACGAGCAGTACTTC.

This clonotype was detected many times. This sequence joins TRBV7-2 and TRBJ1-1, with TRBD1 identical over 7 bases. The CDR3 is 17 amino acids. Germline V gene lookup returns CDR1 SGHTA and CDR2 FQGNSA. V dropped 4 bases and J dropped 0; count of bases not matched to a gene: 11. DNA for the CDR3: TGTGCCAGCAGCTCGTATCCGGGACAGATTATGAACACTGAAGCTTTCTTT. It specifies CASSSYPGQIMNTEAFF.

The CDR3 DNA reads as TGCAGCGTTGAAGGGGGGCAGCAAACTTACGAGCAGTACTTC. This encodes CSVEGGQQTYEQYF. The chain joins TRBV29-1 to TRBJ2-7; D might be TRBD1 (6 bases). CDR3 size: 14 residues. In germline, CDR1 is SQVTM, CDR2 ANQGSEA. Deletions cut 1 base from V and 4 bases from J, with 14 bases between.

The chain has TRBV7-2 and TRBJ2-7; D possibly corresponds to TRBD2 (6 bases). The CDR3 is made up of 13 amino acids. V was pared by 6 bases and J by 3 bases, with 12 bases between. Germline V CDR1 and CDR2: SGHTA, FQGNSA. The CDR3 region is CASSPREDYEQYF. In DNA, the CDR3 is TGTGCCAGCAGTCCAAGGGAGGACTACGAGCAGTACTTC. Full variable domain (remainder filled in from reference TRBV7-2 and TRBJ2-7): GAGVSQSPSNKVTEKGKDVELRCDPISGHTALYWYRQSLGQGLEFLIYFQGNSAPDKSGLPSDRFSAERTGGSVSTLTIQRTQQEDSAVYLCASSPREDYEQYFGPGTRLTVT.

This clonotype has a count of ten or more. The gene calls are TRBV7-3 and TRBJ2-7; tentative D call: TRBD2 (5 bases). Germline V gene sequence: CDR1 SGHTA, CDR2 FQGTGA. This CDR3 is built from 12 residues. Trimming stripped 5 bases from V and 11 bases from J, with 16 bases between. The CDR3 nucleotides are TGTGCCAGCAGCGAGGGTGGGCCCTCTAAGTACTTC. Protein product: CASSEGGPSKYF. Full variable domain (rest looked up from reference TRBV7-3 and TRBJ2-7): GAGVSQTPSNKVTEKGKYVELRCDPISGHTALYWYRQSLGQGPEFLIYFQGTGAADDSGLPNDRFFAVRPEGSVSTLKIQRTERGDSAVYLCASSEGGPSKYFGPGTRLTVT.

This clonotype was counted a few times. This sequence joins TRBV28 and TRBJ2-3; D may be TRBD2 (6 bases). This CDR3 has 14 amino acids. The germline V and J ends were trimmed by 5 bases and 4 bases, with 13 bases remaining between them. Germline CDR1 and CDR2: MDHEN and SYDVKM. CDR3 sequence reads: CASSIGASADTQYF. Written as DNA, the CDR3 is TGTGCCAGCAGTATAGGGGCTAGCGCAGATACGCAGTATTTT.

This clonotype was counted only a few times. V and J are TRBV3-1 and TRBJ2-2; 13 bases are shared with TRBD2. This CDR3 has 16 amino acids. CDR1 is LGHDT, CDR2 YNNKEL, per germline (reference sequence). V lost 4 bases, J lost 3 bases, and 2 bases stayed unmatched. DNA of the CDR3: TGTGCCAGCAGCCCAGGGACTAGCGGGGACACCGGGGAGCTGTTTTTT. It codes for CASSPGTSGDTGELFF. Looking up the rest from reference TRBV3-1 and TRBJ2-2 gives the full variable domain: DTAVSQTPKYLVTQMGNDKSIKCEQNLGHDTMYWYKQDSKKFLKIMFSYNNKELIINETVPNRFSPKSPDKAHLNLHINSLELGDSAVYFCASSPGTSGDTGELFFGEGSRLTVL.

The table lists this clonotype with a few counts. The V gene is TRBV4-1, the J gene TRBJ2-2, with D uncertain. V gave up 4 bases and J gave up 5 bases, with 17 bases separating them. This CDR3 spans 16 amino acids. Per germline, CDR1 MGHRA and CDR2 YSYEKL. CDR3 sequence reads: CASSPSRVVQTGELFF. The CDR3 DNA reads TGCGCCAGCAGCCCGTCCCGGGTTGTACAAACCGGGGAGCTGTTTTTT.

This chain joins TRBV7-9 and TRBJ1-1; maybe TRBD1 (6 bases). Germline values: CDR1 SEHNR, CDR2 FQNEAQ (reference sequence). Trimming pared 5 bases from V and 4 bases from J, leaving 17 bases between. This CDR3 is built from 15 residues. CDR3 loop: CASSLNPTGSTEAFF. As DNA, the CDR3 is TGTGCCAGCAGCCTCAACCCGACAGGTTCCACTGAAGCTTTCTTT.

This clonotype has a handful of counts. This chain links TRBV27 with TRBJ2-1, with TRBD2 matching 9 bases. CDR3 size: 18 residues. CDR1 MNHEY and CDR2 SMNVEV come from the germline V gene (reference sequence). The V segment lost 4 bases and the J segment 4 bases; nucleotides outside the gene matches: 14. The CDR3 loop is CASSSQNIAGVGYNEQFF. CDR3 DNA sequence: TGTGCCAGCAGTTCTCAGAACATAGCGGGAGTCGGTTACAATGAGCAGTTCTTC.

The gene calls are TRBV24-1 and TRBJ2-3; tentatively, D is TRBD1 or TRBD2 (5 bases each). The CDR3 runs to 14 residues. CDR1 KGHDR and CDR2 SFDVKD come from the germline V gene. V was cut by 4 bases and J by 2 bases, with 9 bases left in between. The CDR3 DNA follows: TGTGCCACCAGTGACCGGGACCTCACAGATACGCAGTATTTT. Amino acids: CATSDRDLTDTQYF.

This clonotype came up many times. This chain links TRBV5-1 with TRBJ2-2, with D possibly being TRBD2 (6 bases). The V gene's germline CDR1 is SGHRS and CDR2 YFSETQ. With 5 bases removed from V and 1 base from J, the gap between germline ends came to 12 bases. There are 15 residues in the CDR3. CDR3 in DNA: TGCGCCAGCAGGAGTGGGGGACTGAACACCGGGGAGCTGTTTTTT. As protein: CASRSGGLNTGELFF.

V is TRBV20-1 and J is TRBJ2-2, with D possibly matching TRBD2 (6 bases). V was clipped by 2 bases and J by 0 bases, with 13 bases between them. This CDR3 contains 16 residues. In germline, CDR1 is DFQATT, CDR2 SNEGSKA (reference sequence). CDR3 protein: CSARRLSGANTGELFF. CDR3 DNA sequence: TGCAGTGCTAGAAGGCTTTCGGGGGCGAACACCGGGGAGCTGTTTTTT.

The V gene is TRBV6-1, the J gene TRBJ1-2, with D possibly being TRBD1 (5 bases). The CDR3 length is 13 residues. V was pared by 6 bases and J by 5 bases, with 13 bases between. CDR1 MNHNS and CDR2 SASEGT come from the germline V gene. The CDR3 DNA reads TGTGCCAGCAGAGCCGCCGGGGGGTATGGCTACACCTTC. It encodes CASRAAGGYGYTF.

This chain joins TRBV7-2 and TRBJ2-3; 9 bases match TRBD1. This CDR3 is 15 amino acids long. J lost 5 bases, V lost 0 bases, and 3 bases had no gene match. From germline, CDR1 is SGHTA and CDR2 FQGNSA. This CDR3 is CASSLAWTGVDTQYF. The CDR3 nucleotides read TGTGCCAGCAGCTTAGCATGGACAGGGGTAGATACGCAGTATTTT.

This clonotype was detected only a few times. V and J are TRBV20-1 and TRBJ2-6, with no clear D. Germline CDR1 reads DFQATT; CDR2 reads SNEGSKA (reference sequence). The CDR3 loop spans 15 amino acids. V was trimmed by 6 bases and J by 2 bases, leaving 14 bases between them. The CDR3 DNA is TGCAGTGCCTCGAGCCTAGAAGCTGGGGCCAACGTCCTGACTTTC. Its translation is CSASSLEAGANVLTF.

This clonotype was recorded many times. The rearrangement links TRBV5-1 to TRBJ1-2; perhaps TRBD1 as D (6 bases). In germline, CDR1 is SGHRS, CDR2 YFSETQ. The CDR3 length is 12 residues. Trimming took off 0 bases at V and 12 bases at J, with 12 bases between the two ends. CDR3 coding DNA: TGCGCCAGCAGCTTGGAGGGGGGGGCCGACACCTTC. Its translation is CASSLEGGADTF.

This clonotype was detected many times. The CDR3 bases are TGTGCCAGCAGTTTCGGGTTCTCCGGGTATTACGGCGACACCGGGGAGCTGTTTTTT. This encodes CASSFGFSGYYGDTGELFF. The rearrangement uses TRBV12-3 or TRBV12-4 and TRBJ2-2; no definite D call. The CDR3 length is 19 residues. Trimming cost V 3 bases and J 3 bases, with 23 bases left between them.

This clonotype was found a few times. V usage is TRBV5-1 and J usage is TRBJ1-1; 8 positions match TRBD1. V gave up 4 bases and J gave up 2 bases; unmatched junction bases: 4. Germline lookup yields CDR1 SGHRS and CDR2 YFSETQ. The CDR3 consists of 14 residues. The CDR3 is CASSGQGYNTEAFF. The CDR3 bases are TGCGCCAGCAGCGGACAGGGTTACAACACTGAAGCTTTCTTT.

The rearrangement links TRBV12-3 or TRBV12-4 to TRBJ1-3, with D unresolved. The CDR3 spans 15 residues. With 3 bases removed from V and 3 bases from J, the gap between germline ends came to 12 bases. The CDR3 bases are TGTGCCAGCAGTTTCGATCACGGGTTTGGAAACACCATATATTTT. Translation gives CASSFDHGFGNTIYF.

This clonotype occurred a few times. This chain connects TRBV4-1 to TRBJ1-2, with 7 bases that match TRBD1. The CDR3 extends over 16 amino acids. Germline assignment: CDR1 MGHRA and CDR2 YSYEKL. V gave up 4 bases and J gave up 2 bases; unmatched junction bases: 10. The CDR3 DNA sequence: TGCGCCAGCAGCCGGGAACACCCGGACAGGAACTATGGCTACACCTTC. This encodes CASSREHPDRNYGYTF.

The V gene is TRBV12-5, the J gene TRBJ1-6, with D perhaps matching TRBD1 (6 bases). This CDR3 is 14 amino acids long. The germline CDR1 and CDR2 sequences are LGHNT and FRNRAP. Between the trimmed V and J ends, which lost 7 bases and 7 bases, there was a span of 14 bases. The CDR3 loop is CASATDGTNSPLHF. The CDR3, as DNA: TGTGCTAGTGCCACGGACGGGACAAATTCACCCCTCCACTTT.

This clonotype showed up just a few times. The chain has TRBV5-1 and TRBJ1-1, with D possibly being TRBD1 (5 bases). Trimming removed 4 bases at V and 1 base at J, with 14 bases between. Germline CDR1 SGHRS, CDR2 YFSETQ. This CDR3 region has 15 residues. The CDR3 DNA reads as TGCGCCAGCAGCACCTTTCAGGGTGCGAACACTGAAGCTTTCTTT. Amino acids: CASSTFQGANTEAFF. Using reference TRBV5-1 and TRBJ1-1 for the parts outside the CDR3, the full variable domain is KAGVTQTPRYLIKTRGQQVTLSCSPISGHRSVSWYQQTPGQGLQFLFEYFSETQRNKGNFPGRFSGRQFSNSRSEMNVSTLELGDSALYLCASSTFQGANTEAFFGQGTRLTVV.

CDR3 protein: CASSPWEGATNEKLFF. The CDR3, as DNA: TGTGCCAGCAGCCCTTGGGAGGGGGCGACTAATGAAAAACTGTTTTTT. The chain recombines TRBV9 with TRBJ1-4; 7 nucleotides line up with TRBD1. CDR3 length equals 16 residues. In germline, CDR1 is SGDLS, CDR2 YYNGEE. The V and J ends lost 4 bases and 2 bases, in that order; junction bases with no gene match: 8.

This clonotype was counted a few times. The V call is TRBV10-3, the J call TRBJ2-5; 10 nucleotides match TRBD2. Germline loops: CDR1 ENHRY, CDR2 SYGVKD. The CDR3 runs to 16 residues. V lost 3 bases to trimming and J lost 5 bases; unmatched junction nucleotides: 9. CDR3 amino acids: CAISEIAGGSWETQYF. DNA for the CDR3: TGTGCCATCAGTGAAATAGCGGGAGGCTCCTGGGAGACCCAGTACTTC.

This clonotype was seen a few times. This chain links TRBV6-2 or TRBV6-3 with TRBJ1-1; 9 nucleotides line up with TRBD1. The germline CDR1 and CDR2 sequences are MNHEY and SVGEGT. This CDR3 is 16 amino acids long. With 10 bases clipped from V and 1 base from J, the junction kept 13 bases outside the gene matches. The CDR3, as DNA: TGTGCCACCATGAGGGCACAGGGGGCGAAGAACACTGAAGCTTTCTTT. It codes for CATMRAQGAKNTEAFF.

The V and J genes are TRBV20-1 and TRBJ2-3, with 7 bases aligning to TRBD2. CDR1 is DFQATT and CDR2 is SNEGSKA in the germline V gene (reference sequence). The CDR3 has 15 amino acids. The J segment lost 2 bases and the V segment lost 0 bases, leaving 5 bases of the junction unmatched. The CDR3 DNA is TGCAGTGCTAGAGATTGGGGGGGAACCACAGATACGCAGTATTTT. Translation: CSARDWGGTTDTQYF.

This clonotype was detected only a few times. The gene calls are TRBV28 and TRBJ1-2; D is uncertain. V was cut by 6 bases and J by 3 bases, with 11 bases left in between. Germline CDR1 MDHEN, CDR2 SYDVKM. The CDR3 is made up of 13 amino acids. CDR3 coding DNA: TGTGCCAGCAGCCCACCGGGCGACTATGGCTACACCTTC. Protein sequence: CASSPPGDYGYTF.